This T cell receptor beta chain was sequenced during a study of control samples from healthy donors and cancer patients. Sequencing was performed with immunoSEQ multiplex PCR; in TCRdb, only in-frame clones are kept and a portion is missing. The sample has 120,000 to 150,000 clones, under 95% seen once. Germline CDR1 is SGDLS and CDR2 is YYNGEE. The CDR3 contains 12 residues. V shed 7 bases and J shed 9 bases, with 14 bases lying between them. Sample: blood. This clonotype originated in a man in his forties in good health. V usage is TRBV9 and J usage is TRBJ2-1; perhaps TRBD2 as D (5 bases). CDR3 amino acids: CASGRVAGEQFF. Here the CDR3 DNA reads TGTGCCAGCGGGCGAGTTGCGGGTGAGCAGTTCTTC. The full variable domain, its missing parts supplied by reference TRBV9 and TRBJ2-1, is DSGVTQTPKHLITATGQRVTLRCSPRSGDLSVYWYQQSLDQGLQFLIQYYNGEERAKGNILERFSAQQFPDLHSELNLSSLELGDSALYFCASGRVAGEQFFGPGTRLTVL.